This T cell receptor (beta chain) was sequenced during a study of identical twins. General study points: A partial confounding effect on zero-insertion analyses could come from invariant MAIT and iNKT cells. A lower insertion count was a feature of abundant cord blood beta clonotypes, with no such feature in memory repertoires.

Remarks on this clonotype: Its cognate antigen is unknown.

CDR1 and CDR2 (germline): LGHNA, YNFKEQ. The CDR3 is made up of 14 amino acids. The J segment lost 4 bases and the V segment lost 3 bases, leaving 5 bases of the junction unmatched. After template switching added a universal primer site, the resulting cDNA carried unique molecular identifiers. TCRdb redid the calling of the 5' RACE reads with MiXCR, one entry per CDR3 protein. The table shows roughly 1.6 million distinct CDR3 sequences, with more than 30% occurring only once. This clonotype was obtained from a newborn girl in good health. Material for sequencing was cord blood. V is TRBV4-2 and J is TRBJ1-1; 7 bases line up with TRBD1. The CDR3 sequence: CASSQLQGRTEAFF. The CDR3, as DNA: TGTGCCAGCAGCCAGTTACAGGGGCGCACTGAAGCTTTCTTT.